This T cell receptor beta chain emerged from a study of spatial heterogeneity in lung cancer. General study points: Counts of expanded intratumoral alpha and beta TCRs tracked tumor mutation counts. Nonsynonymous mutations, ubiquitous and regional, were tracked respectively by counts of ubiquitous and regional expanded TCRs.

In TCRdb, the 5' RACE reads were re-called with MiXCR into one record per CDR3 protein. This sample has about 7,000 distinct CDR3 sequences, with roughly 13% found just once. V was clipped by 3 bases and J by 5 bases; unmatched bases: 5. CDR3 length: 14 amino acids. Time point: sample taken at primary tumor resection. The sample holds many counts of this clonotype. Antigen unknown. Because this beta chain is a stray read in a library intended to capture alpha chains, its abundance should not be given much weight. V usage is TRBV12-3 or TRBV12-4 and J usage is TRBJ2-5, with 8 bases fitting TRBD1. The clonotype comes from a male donor with early-stage non-small cell lung cancer. Here the sequenced sample was lung tumor tissue, taken at surgery. CDR3 DNA sequence: TGTGCCAGCAGTTTCGGACAGGGTTCGGAGACCCAGTACTTC. This translates into CASSFGQGSETQYF.